The rows below give T cell receptor beta chains drawn from one sample of a study of T-cell memory formation after mild COVID-19. TCRdb redid the calling of the 5' RACE reads with MiXCR, one entry per CDR3 protein. This sample has 350,000 to 550,000 distinct CDR3 sequences; 15% to 20% occur once, and the top ten carry approximately 21%. Sequenced material: PBMCs or a T cell subset sorted from them (not recorded which). The receptors originated from a man aged 18 to 29 who had mild COVID-19 (a few samples of this study predate the infection). Cell type and time point are not known. Both conserved end residues are part of each CDR3. D genes are given only for firm matches. A row's size may be missing; if present it is once, few, many or a size class.

cdr3_nt cdr3_aa clone_size d_call j_call v_call
TGTGCCAGCTCAACCTACAGGAACACTGAAGCTTTCTTT CASSTYRNTEAFF NA NA TRBJ1-1 TRBV18
TGTGCTAGTGGTGCGGGGGTTGGCACCGGGGAGCTGTTTTTT CASGAGVGTGELFF NA TRBD2 TRBJ2-2 TRBV12-5
TGTGCCATCAGTTTTGGGGATATGCCCGGGACAGGGAGCCAAGAGACCCAGTACTTC CAISFGDMPGTGSQETQYF NA TRBD1 TRBJ2-5 TRBV10-3
TGCGCCAGCAGCCAAGGCGGGACTAGCGGAACCTACAATGAGCAGTTCTTC CASSQGGTSGTYNEQFF few TRBD2 TRBJ2-1 TRBV4-3
TGCGCCAGCACCACCGGGGACCCAGATACGCAGTATTTT CASTTGDPDTQYF few NA TRBJ2-3 TRBV5-1
TGTGCCAGCAGCCTTAAGGGGATGGATGAGCAGTTCTTC CASSLKGMDEQFF few NA TRBJ2-1 TRBV5-5
TGTGCCAGCTCACCACCTAGTCTGGGGCTGACGGGCGTCCTGACTTTC CASSPPSLGLTGVLTF NA NA TRBJ2-6 TRBV18
TGCGCCAGCAGAAGAGCGGGGTGGACCTACAATGAGCAGTTCTTC CASRRAGWTYNEQFF few TRBD2 TRBJ2-1 TRBV4-1
TGCGCCAGCAGCCACACAGGGGGTGGCTCCTACGAGCAGTACTTC CASSHTGGGSYEQYF once TRBD1 TRBJ2-7 TRBV4-3
TGCAGTGCTAGAGGGGAAGGGCCCGGGGAGCTGTTTTTT CSARGEGPGELFF few NA TRBJ2-2 TRBV20-1
TGTGCCAGCACCCCGGCAGGGGGTAGTATGGAGACCCAGTACTTC CASTPAGGSMETQYF few TRBD1 TRBJ2-5 TRBV12-3/TRBV12-4
TGTGCCAGCAGTTCCTGGACTAGCGGGGGGGCCGGTGAGCAGTTCTTC CASSSWTSGGAGEQFF few TRBD2 TRBJ2-1 TRBV6-2/TRBV6-3
TGCGCCAGCAGCGCCCCGGGAAGGGGCTACACCTTC CASSAPGRGYTF NA NA TRBJ1-2 TRBV4-3
TGTGCCAGCAGCGAGGGACATCCCGGGGAGCTGTTTTTT CASSEGHPGELFF NA NA TRBJ2-2 TRBV5-4
TGCGCCAGCAGCCAAGATACGCGGGGGGGCGTAGGCGGGGAGCTGTTTTTT CASSQDTRGGVGGELFF NA TRBD2 TRBJ2-2 TRBV4-3
TGCAGTGCTTCGAGGACGGCGGGGACCTGGGATACGCAGTATTTT CSASRTAGTWDTQYF NA NA TRBJ2-3 TRBV20-1
TGTGCCAGCAGCTTACCAGGGGGGGAAGCTTTCTTT CASSLPGGEAFF NA TRBD1 TRBJ1-1 TRBV7-9
TGTGCCAGCAGTTTGCGGGGGTTGCAGTTCTTC CASSLRGLQFF NA TRBD2 TRBJ2-1 TRBV12-3/TRBV12-4
TGTGCCAGCAGCCCGCCAGTCGGGGGGAGCACAGATACGCAGTATTTT CASSPPVGGSTDTQYF few TRBD2 TRBJ2-3 TRBV7-2
TGTGCCAGCTCACCGGGCTTGGGACAGGGAATATACAATGAGCAGTTCTTC CASSPGLGQGIYNEQFF few TRBD1 TRBJ2-1 TRBV18
TGTGCCAGCAGCCTTCCACAGGACAGGACCAACTATGGCTACACCTTC CASSLPQDRTNYGYTF few TRBD1 TRBJ1-2 TRBV28
TGCGCCAGCAGCCAAGAAGGGGGGCCTGGGGCCAACGTCCTGACTTTC CASSQEGGPGANVLTF NA NA TRBJ2-6 TRBV4-3
TGTGCCAGCAGGCAGGGGATCAGCTCCTACGAGCAGTACTTC CASRQGISSYEQYF few NA TRBJ2-7 TRBV6-6
TGCGCCAGCAGCTTGGATTTCACACTCTCTGGAAACACCATATATTTT CASSLDFTLSGNTIYF once NA TRBJ1-3 TRBV5-1
TGTGCCAGCATGCAAAACAGGGGGCTTTCTAATGAAAAACTGTTTTTT CASMQNRGLSNEKLFF few TRBD1 TRBJ1-4 TRBV7-8
TGTGCCAGCAGCTTGGCACAGGGTCTCACCGGGGAGCTGTTTTTT CASSLAQGLTGELFF few NA TRBJ2-2 TRBV5-4
TGTGCCAGCAGCCATCTAACCAGCGGGGTTTGGACCGGGGAGCTGTTTTTT CASSHLTSGVWTGELFF few TRBD2 TRBJ2-2 TRBV3-1
TGTGCCACCAGTGATGAACGGACCCGGGAGGCCCAGCATTTT CATSDERTREAQHF few NA TRBJ1-5 TRBV24-1
TGTGCCAGCAGCCAAGATTCGGGCTACACCTTC CASSQDSGYTF many NA TRBJ1-2 TRBV3-1
TGTGCCAGCAGTTACTCCGGAGGGGATGCTAACCCCACCGGGGAGCTGTTTTTT CASSYSGGDANPTGELFF NA NA TRBJ2-2 TRBV6-6
TGTGCCAGCAGCTTAGGTTCTAGCCGGGGACCAGAGACCCAGTACTTC CASSLGSSRGPETQYF many NA TRBJ2-5 TRBV7-7
TGTGCCAGCAGCTTTCGGGGGGAAGCTGAAAAACTGTTTTTT CASSFRGEAEKLFF few NA TRBJ1-4 TRBV7-9
TGTGCCAGCAGTTGGAGCAAGACAGGGGTCTATAGCAATCAGCCCCAGCATTTT CASSWSKTGVYSNQPQHF NA TRBD1 TRBJ1-5 TRBV6-2/TRBV6-3
TGCAGCGTGTGGGGGGGACTCCAGTACCAAGAGACCCAGTACTTC CSVWGGLQYQETQYF NA TRBD2 TRBJ2-5 TRBV29-1
TGTGCCAGCAGCGAGACCCTGGGCGCTGAAGCTTTCTTT CASSETLGAEAFF NA NA TRBJ1-1 TRBV28
TGTGCCAGCTCACCAGTTGAAGTGAATACTGAAGCTTTCTTT CASSPVEVNTEAFF few NA TRBJ1-1 TRBV18
TGTGCTAGTGGTTTCACGTTCAGGGGTCAGGACGAGCAGTACTTC CASGFTFRGQDEQYF NA NA TRBJ2-7 TRBV12-5
TGTGCCAGCACCCGCTATATGGGGAACACTGAAGCTTTCTTT CASTRYMGNTEAFF few NA TRBJ1-1 TRBV12-3/TRBV12-4
TGTGCCTGGAGGGCCCCGGGCACTAGGAATGAGCAGTTCTTC CAWRAPGTRNEQFF NA NA TRBJ2-1 TRBV30
TGCAGTGCGCTTGGGACAGAGGCTGCAACTAATGAAAAACTGTTTTTT CSALGTEAATNEKLFF NA TRBD1 TRBJ1-4 TRBV20-1
TGCGCCAGCAGCCAAGATTGGTCCTGGCCCGGGAGGGGCTACACCTTC CASSQDWSWPGRGYTF NA NA TRBJ1-2 TRBV4-1
TGTGCCAGCACCAGCACAAGGGGACTCCAAGAGACCCAGTACTTC CASTSTRGLQETQYF NA NA TRBJ2-5 TRBV28
TGCAGTGCTTTACAGGGGATCCAAGATACCCAGTACTTC CSALQGIQDTQYF NA TRBD1 TRBJ2-5 TRBV20-1
TGCGCCAGCAGCCAGATAGGACTGAGGGACACTGAAGCTTTCTTT CASSQIGLRDTEAFF few NA TRBJ1-1 TRBV4-1
TGCGCCAGCAGCTGGCGGGTGGGAGATACGCAGTATTTT CASSWRVGDTQYF NA NA TRBJ2-3 TRBV5-1
TGCGCCAGCAGTCCGGGACTAGCGGTTAGCTCCTACAATGAGCAGTTCTTC CASSPGLAVSSYNEQFF NA TRBD2 TRBJ2-1 TRBV5-1
TGTGCCAGCAGCCCGTTACAGGGATACACTGAAGCTTTCTTT CASSPLQGYTEAFF NA NA TRBJ1-1 TRBV4-2
TGTGCCAGCAGCCCGGGACGGCAAAACACCGGGGAGCTGTTTTTT CASSPGRQNTGELFF NA NA TRBJ2-2 TRBV14
TGTGCCACCAGTGAAGCCGACAGGGTCGAGACCCAGTACTTC CATSEADRVETQYF few TRBD1 TRBJ2-5 TRBV24-1
TGCGCCAGCAGCCAATTCACCGGGACAGTTGAAGCTTTCTTT CASSQFTGTVEAFF few TRBD1 TRBJ1-1 TRBV4-1
TGTGCCAGCAGTAGAGGGGGACAGGGACTACTCGAGCAGTACTTC CASSRGGQGLLEQYF NA TRBD1 TRBJ2-7 TRBV7-9
TGCAGCGTTGAAGATCATGTGACCCAGTACTTC CSVEDHVTQYF few NA TRBJ2-5 TRBV29-1